The rows below give T cell receptor beta chains drawn from one sample of a study of blood T cell repertoires in COVID-19. Data came from immunoSEQ multiplex PCR; TCRdb stores just in-frame clones and leaves some out. The sample lists a few hundred thousand clones, approximately 83% occurring once. Sequenced input: peripheral blood. The receptors stem from a woman younger than 45 who had recovered from COVID-19. The CDR3 runs from the conserved cysteine through the conserved F or W. D genes are given only for firm matches. Size tells how often a clone was seen (once, few, many) or the class of an expanded clone, and some rows leave it out.

v_call	j_call	d_call	cdr3_length	clone_size	cdr3_aa	cdr3_nt
TRBV19	TRBJ1-1	-	13	few	CASRPGRDTEAFF	TGTGCCAGTAGGCCGGGGAGGGACACTGAAGCTTTCTTT
TRBV19	TRBJ2-1	TRBD2	15	once	CASSRRAGALNEQFF	TGTGCCAGTAGTAGGAGAGCGGGAGCTTTGAATGAGCAGTTCTTC
TRBV11-2	TRBJ2-7	TRBD2	15	-	CASSLGGLGGDEQYF	TGTGCCAGCAGCTTAGGGGGTTTGGGAGGGGACGAGCAGTACTTC
TRBV19	TRBJ1-5	-	14	-	CASSIFGGGQPQHF	TGTGCCAGTAGTATATTCGGGGGGGGCCAGCCCCAGCATTTT
TRBV2	TRBJ1-1	TRBD1	15	-	CASSRRPTGATEAFF	TGTGCCAGCAGTCGACGGCCAACAGGGGCCACTGAAGCTTTCTTT
TRBV5-1	TRBJ2-3	-	15	-	CASSLGGVGTDTQYF	TGCGCCAGCAGCTTGGGCGGAGTAGGCACAGATACGCAGTATTTT
TRBV5-1	TRBJ1-4	-	15	-	CASSLDGQPNEKLFF	TGCGCCAGCAGCTTGGATGGACAGCCCAATGAAAAACTGTTTTTT
TRBV19	TRBJ1-2	TRBD1	14	-	CASSGGTGIVGYTF	TGTGCCAGTAGTGGTGGGACAGGGATTGTTGGCTACACCTTC
TRBV28	TRBJ1-5	-	16	-	CASSLRGKTSNQPQHF	TGTGCCAGCAGTTTAAGAGGGAAGACTAGCAATCAGCCCCAGCATTTT
TRBV6-5	TRBJ1-3	-	14	-	CASSYSNQGVTIYF	TGTGCCAGCAGTTACTCGAATCAGGGTGTCACCATATATTTT
TRBV24-1	TRBJ1-4	TRBD1	15	-	CATSDPGQGNEKLFF	TGTGCCACCAGTGATCCGGGACAGGGAAATGAAAAACTGTTTTTT
TRBV28	TRBJ1-2	TRBD1	13	once	CAHGDRGNYGYTF	TGTGCCCACGGGGACAGGGGAAACTATGGCTACACCTTC
TRBV19	TRBJ1-2	-	11	-	CASQTGTGYTF	TGTGCCAGTCAAACAGGGACCGGCTACACCTTC
TRBV5-6	TRBJ2-2	-	16	-	CASRSLSLANTGELFF	TGTGCCAGCCGGAGCCTATCCCTCGCGAACACCGGGGAGCTGTTTTTT
TRBV7-2	TRBJ1-4	-	15	-	CASSLVRGLNEKLFF	TGTGCCAGCAGCTTAGTTCGGGGTCTTAATGAAAAACTGTTTTTT
TRBV7-3	TRBJ2-1	TRBD2	16	many	CASSRSGTSGNNEQFF	TGTGCCAGCAGCAGGTCCGGGACTAGCGGCAACAATGAGCAGTTCTTC
TRBV28	TRBJ2-7	TRBD2	17	-	CASSSRGLAGYSYEQYF	TGTGCCAGCAGTTCCCGCGGACTAGCGGGTTACTCCTACGAGCAGTACTTC
TRBV28	TRBJ2-1	TRBD1	17	-	CASSLSVGQGDYNEQFF	TGTGCCAGCAGTTTAAGCGTGGGACAGGGGGACTACAATGAGCAGTTCTTC
TRBV6-5	TRBJ2-7	-	14	-	CASSREPSSYEQYF	TGTGCCAGCAGCCGGGAGCCGAGCTCCTACGAGCAGTACTTC
TRBV6-1	TRBJ1-5	-	14	-	CASSEAAGNQPQHF	TGTGCCAGCAGTGAAGCGGCGGGGAATCAGCCCCAGCATTTT
TRBV5-3	TRBJ2-2	-	14	-	CARSCGVFAGELFF	TGTGCCAGAAGCTGTGGAGTATTCGCCGGGGAGCTGTTTTTT
TRBV16	TRBJ1-1	TRBD1	15	-	CASSQIGGGYTEAFF	TGTGCCAGCAGCCAAATAGGAGGGGGCTACACTGAAGCTTTCTTT
TRBV28	TRBJ1-1	-	16	-	CASSLVLRSMVSEAFF	TGTGCCAGCAGTTTAGTGTTAAGGAGTATGGTTTCCGAAGCTTTCTTT
TRBV5-1	TRBJ2-7	TRBD2	15	-	CARSSSSGGGPPPDF	TGCGCCCGCAGCTCTTCTTCGGGGGGGGGCCCCCCCCCGGACTTC
TRBV2	TRBJ2-3	-	13	-	CASSDSYAGEKYF	TGTGCCAGCAGTGACAGTTATGCCGGGGAGAAGTATTTT
TRBV27	TRBJ1-2	-	14	-	CASSSRGKQHGYTF	TGTGCCAGCAGTTCCCGCGGGAAGCAACATGGCTACACCTTC
TRBV27	TRBJ2-2	TRBD2	17	-	CASSGLAGGPYTGELFF	TGTGCCAGCAGCGGACTAGCGGGAGGGCCGTACACCGGGGAGCTGTTTTTT
TRBV7-9	TRBJ1-1	-	15	-	CASSLAAVLDTEAFF	TGTGCCAGCAGCTTAGCGGCGGTCCTGGACACTGAAGCTTTCTTT
TRBV12-3/TRBV12-4	TRBJ2-7	-	13	-	CASSLARSYEQYF	TGTGCCAGCAGTTTAGCCAGGTCCTACGAGCAGTACTTC
TRBV6-7	TRBJ2-1	TRBD1	12	-	CASSYPRDRWFF	TGTGCCAGCAGTTACCCCAGGGACAGGTGGTTCTTC
TRBV7-8	TRBJ1-5	TRBD1	14	few	CASSFGQGNQPQHF	TGTGCCAGCAGCTTCGGACAGGGCAATCAGCCCCAGCATTTT
TRBV30	TRBJ2-7	TRBD1	13	-	CAWSPTGAWEQYF	TGTGCCTGGAGTCCTACAGGGGCTTGGGAGCAGTACTTC
TRBV4-1	TRBJ2-2	-	14	-	CASSSRANTGELFF	TGCGCCAGCAGCTCCCGTGCGAACACCGGGGAGCTGTTTTTT
TRBV19	TRBJ2-5	TRBD2	14	-	CASSIRRTRETQYF	TGTGCCAGTAGTATTCGGCGGACTAGGGAGACCCAGTACTTC
TRBV3-1/TRBV3-2	TRBJ2-5	TRBD2	16	-	CASSQGLAVYQETQYF	TGTGCCAGCAGCCAAGGACTAGCTGTGTACCAAGAGACCCAGTACTTC